This is a list of T cell receptor beta chains from one sample in a study of T cells in Graves' hyperthyroidism and ophthalmopathy. TCRdb fed the multiplex PCR reads into MiXCR, producing one record per CDR3 protein. This sample has 400,000 to 600,000 distinct CDR3 sequences, with about a fifth found just once. Sample: blood. The receptors originated from a man aged 18 to 29 with Graves' hyperthyroidism. CDR3s include the opening cysteine and the closing phenylalanine or tryptophan. A D gene is named only where the DNA matches it firmly. Where a row states a size, it is once, few, many or the class of an expanded clone; other rows omit it.

>TRBV7-2|TRBJ1-5|many|-
TGTGCCAGCAGCTTCAACAGGGATCAGCCCCAGCATTTT
CASSFNRDQPQHF
>TRBV4-1|TRBJ1-1|-|-
TGCGCCAGCAGCCAAGATAGGCGGGAGATGAACACTGAAGCTTTCTTT
CASSQDRREMNTEAFF
>TRBV6-2/TRBV6-3|TRBJ2-5|-|TRBD2
TGTGCCAGCAGTTACGGAGGACTAGCGGGAGAGACCCAGTACTTC
CASSYGGLAGETQYF
>TRBV3-1|TRBJ1-2|few|TRBD1
TGTGCCAGCAGCCAAGATATTGGAGGAGGACAGGGGGGCTACACCTTC
CASSQDIGGGQGGYTF
>TRBV2|TRBJ2-5|-|TRBD2
TGTGCCAGCAGTGCAGGACTAGCGGGGGCCCAAGAGACCCAGTACTTC
CASSAGLAGAQETQYF
>TRBV9|TRBJ1-4|many|-
TGTGCCAGCAGCGCGTCCTCAGGCTACGGGGGTGAAAAACTGTTTTTT
CASSASSGYGGEKLFF
>TRBV12-3/TRBV12-4|TRBJ1-6|many|TRBD1
TGTGCCAGCAGTCCGGTAGGGGGCAATTCACCCCTCCACTTT
CASSPVGGNSPLHF
>TRBV6-1|TRBJ2-7|-|TRBD2
TGTGCCAGCAGTGATAGCGGGAGGTACGAGCAGTACTTC
CASSDSGRYEQYF
>TRBV12-3/TRBV12-4|TRBJ2-2|many|-
TGTGCCAGCACCCCAAGCGTAGCGTCCGGGGAGCTGTTTTTT
CASTPSVASGELFF
>TRBV12-5|TRBJ1-2|many|-
TGTGCTAGTGGGACACCGTATGGCTACACCTTC
CASGTPYGYTF